This T cell receptor (beta chain) appears in the sequencing data of a study of blood T cell repertoires in COVID-19. Study details: Some COVID-19 samples were acute and others convalescent; all came from the United States, Italy and Spain. PBMCs, B-cell-depleted T cells, or T cells were the source of the cDNA or gDNA that made up the material.

Authors' analysis steps: Cell counts per sample came from amplifying reference gene primers. Clones were sequenced by immunoSEQ multiplex PCR, and TCRdb holds only the in-frame ones, with some missing. That table gives V, J and clone size, and the DNA gave D and trimming. Counted here are about 140,000 clones, 79% occurring once; the ten biggest clones make up around 3.3%. This clone has a count of ten or more. The sequence derives from a man aged 60 to 75 with acute or convalescent COVID-19. Sequencing was carried out using peripheral blood.

CDR3 protein: CASSPYWTGVAGYTF. The CDR3 DNA follows: TGTGCCAGCAGCCCTTATTGGACAGGGGTGGCTGGCTACACCTTC. This sequence joins TRBV9 and TRBJ1-2; 9 nucleotides match TRBD1. V shed 4 bases, J shed 7 bases, and the junction held 11 bases outside the gene matches. The V gene's germline CDR1 is SGDLS and CDR2 YYNGEE. The CDR3 runs 15 residues.